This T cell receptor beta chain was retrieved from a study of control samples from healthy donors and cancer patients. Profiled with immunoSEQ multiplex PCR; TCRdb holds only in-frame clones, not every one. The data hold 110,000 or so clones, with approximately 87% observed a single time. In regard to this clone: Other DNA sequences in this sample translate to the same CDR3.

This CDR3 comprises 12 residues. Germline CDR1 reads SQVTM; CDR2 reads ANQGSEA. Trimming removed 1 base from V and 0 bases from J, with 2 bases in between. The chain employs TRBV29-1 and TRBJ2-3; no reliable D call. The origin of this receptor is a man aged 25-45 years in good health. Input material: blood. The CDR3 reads CSVEVSTDTQYF. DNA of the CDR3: TGCAGCGTTGAAGTTAGCACAGATACGCAGTATTTT.